The 20 T cell receptor beta chains below all came from one sample that was sequenced in a study of beta chain features in type 1 diabetes. cDNA synthesis used the whole RNA isolate, giving expressed TCRB sequences. Sequencing was performed with immunoSEQ multiplex PCR; in TCRdb, only in-frame clones are kept and a portion is missing. The data contain about 290,000 clones, 7% to 9% of them singletons. The sample was central memory CD4+ T cells from blood. Receptors originate from a young woman in good health.

This clone has more than one count but fewer than ten. The rearrangement links TRBV10-3 to TRBJ1-2; 10 bases are shared with TRBD1. The CDR3 spans 15 residues. The germline V gene has CDR1 ENHRY and CDR2 SYGVKD. V shed 5 bases, J shed 5 bases, and the junction held 8 bases outside the gene matches. The DNA for the CDR3 is TGTGCCATCAGTACGGGCGAGGACAGGGGGTATGGCTACACCTTC. Its translation: CAISTGEDRGYGYTF.

The chain has TRBV5-4 and TRBJ1-2, with D possibly TRBD1 on 6 matching bases. The V end lost 4 bases, the J end lost 4 bases, and 20 bases lay between the germline ends. This CDR3 has 16 residues. CDR1 and CDR2 (germline): SGHNT, YYREEE (reference sequence). The CDR3 loop is CASSQGGAIRSYGYTF. The CDR3 bases are TGTGCCAGCAGCCAAGGGGGGGCAATCAGGAGCTATGGCTACACCTTC.

This clone has only a few counts. The chain employs TRBV18 and TRBJ1-4; a weak D match, TRBD1 (5 bases). Trimming took 3 bases from V and 7 from J, leaving 18 bases between them. Germline loops: CDR1 KGHSH, CDR2 LQKENI. CDR3 length equals 16 residues. The CDR3 DNA reads TGTGCCAGCTCACCTACCCTGCAGGGATTGGGTGAAAAACTGTTTTTT. This sequence encodes CASSPTLQGLGEKLFF. Variable domain in full (rest from reference TRBV18 and TRBJ1-4): NAGVMQNPRHLVRRRGQEARLRCSPMKGHSHVYWYRQLPEEGLKFMVYLQKENIIDESGMPKERFSAEFPKEGPSILRIQQVVRGDSAAYFCASSPTLQGLGEKLFFGSGTQLSVL.

In this sample, this clone turned up a few times. V gene TRBV6-1 combines with J gene TRBJ1-1, with D perhaps TRBD1 (5 bases). Germline-derived CDR1 and CDR2 are MNHNS and SASEGT. This CDR3 is built from 14 residues. The V end was cut by 7 bases, the J end by 1 base, with 13 bases between. The CDR3, as DNA: TGTGCCAGCACTATAGGGGCGCCGAACACTGAAGCTTTCTTT. Its translation: CASTIGAPNTEAFF.

This clone has only a few counts. The chain joins TRBV2 to TRBJ2-1, with 7 bases lining up with TRBD2. This CDR3 has 14 amino acids. Germline V gene data show CDR1 as SNHLY and CDR2 as FYNNEI. With V trimmed by 8 bases and J by 6 bases, 10 bases remained unmatched. CDR3 sequence: CASCRGTKLNEQFF. The CDR3 DNA reads as TGTGCCAGCTGCCGCGGGACTAAACTCAATGAGCAGTTCTTC.

This clone was recorded at least ten times. The rearrangement joins TRBV5-1 to TRBJ2-5; the D gene is possibly TRBD2 (6 bases). There are 14 residues in the CDR3. With 1 base removed from V and 2 bases from J, the gap between germline ends came to 9 bases. In germline, CDR1 is SGHRS, CDR2 YFSETQ. CDR3 sequence (DNA): TGCGCCAGCAGCTTGATGGGGGGTCAAGAGACCCAGTACTTC. Residues: CASSLMGGQETQYF.

The gene calls are TRBV12-2 and TRBJ1-5; the D call TRBD1 from the table was never checked on the DNA. TRBV12-2 is noted as a pseudogene. This CDR3 comprises 12 residues. The CDR3 here is CASGKGDQPQHF. CDR3 in DNA: TGTGCAAGCGGAAAGGGGGATCAGCCCCAGCATTTT.

J is TRBJ2-3 and V is TRBV4-3; 11 bases align to TRBD1. This CDR3 has 15 amino acids. V dropped 4 bases and J dropped 6; count of bases not matched to a gene: 6. The V gene's germline CDR1 is LGHNA and CDR2 YSLEER. The CDR3 nucleotides are TGCGCCAGCAGCCCGGACAGGGGGCGCATGGATACGCAGTATTTT. Protein: CASSPDRGRMDTQYF.

The J gene is TRBJ2-7, the V gene TRBV18; the D gene is possibly TRBD2 (5 bases). V lost 6 bases and J lost 2, with 17 bases in between. CDR1 KGHSH and CDR2 LQKENI come from the germline V gene. The CDR3 extends over 15 amino acids. Here the CDR3 reads CASSSWSADPYEQYF. As DNA, the CDR3 is TGTGCCAGCTCCTCATGGTCAGCGGACCCCTACGAGCAGTACTTC.

This clone was counted only a few times. The CDR3 here is CASSPLAGAGTDTQYF. The CDR3 region has the DNA TGTGCCAGCTCACCACTTGCGGGAGCTGGCACAGATACGCAGTATTTT. The chain carries TRBV18 and TRBJ2-3; the match to TRBD2 covers 7 bases. The CDR3 length is 16 residues. The germline gives CDR1 KGHSH, CDR2 LQKENI. V lost 1 base to trimming and J lost 1 base; unmatched junction nucleotides: 5.

This clone was counted between two and nine times. This rearrangement joins TRBV4-2 to TRBJ1-2, with a weak D call TRBD1 (5 bases). Germline V lookup: CDR1 LGHNA, CDR2 YNFKEQ. With 2 bases removed from V and 3 bases from J, the gap between germline ends came to 13 bases. The CDR3 totals 15 residues. DNA of the CDR3: TGTGCCAGCAGCCAACCCGAGGGGTCCCACTATGGCTACACCTTC. Translation gives CASSQPEGSHYGYTF.

This clone came up a few times. The chain carries TRBV7-9 and TRBJ2-1, with a tentative D call TRBD2 (6 bases). Trimming removed 0 bases at V and 4 bases at J, with 13 bases between. The CDR3 spans 16 residues. Germline V gene lookup returns CDR1 SEHNR and CDR2 FQNEAQ (reference sequence). This CDR3 reads CASSLAGGLLYNEQFF. CDR3 coding DNA: TGTGCCAGCAGCTTAGCGGGGGGACTGCTTTACAATGAGCAGTTCTTC.

A few counts support this clone. The chain recombines TRBV7-3 with TRBJ2-5, with TRBD2 as a possible D gene (7 bases). There are 15 residues in the CDR3. Germline V gives CDR1 SGHTA, CDR2 FQGTGA. V was shortened by 3 bases and J by 2 bases, with 13 bases between the two germline ends. For the CDR3, the DNA is TGTGCCAGCAGCTTTCACGGGGGGCCTCAAGAGACCCAGTACTTC. This encodes CASSFHGGPQETQYF.

The rearrangement joins TRBV4-1 to TRBJ2-5, with D perhaps TRBD1 or TRBD2 (5 bases each). The germline V and J ends were trimmed by 4 bases and 5 bases, with 17 bases remaining between them. The CDR3 sequence is 15 residues long. Germline values: CDR1 MGHRA, CDR2 YSYEKL. CDR3: CASSRGQGGGETQYF. DNA of the CDR3: TGCGCCAGCAGCCGAGGACAAGGCGGCGGGGAGACCCAGTACTTC.

This clone was recorded at least ten times. The CDR3 sequence is CASSLEGTGANVLTF. In nucleotides, the CDR3 is TGTGCCAGCAGCCTCGAGGGGACTGGGGCCAACGTCCTGACTTTC. The chain has TRBV7-2 and TRBJ2-6; D is perhaps TRBD1 or TRBD2 (5 bases each). CDR3 size: 15 residues. V was clipped by 5 bases and J by 2 bases, with 10 bases between them. Per germline, CDR1 SGHTA and CDR2 FQGNSA.

This chain joins TRBV6-6 and TRBJ1-2; 8 bases map to TRBD1. This CDR3 contains 13 residues. V lost 7 bases to trimming and J lost 4 bases; unmatched junction nucleotides: 5. CDR1 is MNHNY and CDR2 is SVGAGI in the germline V gene (reference sequence). CDR3 DNA sequence: TGTGCCAGCAAGGCAGGGGGCTCCTATGGCTACACCTTC. The encoded protein is CASKAGGSYGYTF.

Concerning this clone itself: Because the CDR3's place on the DNA is in doubt, the DNA is left out and the CDR3 is given as listed by TCRdb. The rearrangement joins TRBV21-1 to TRBJ2-5; the D call in the table, TRBD2, was not verified against the DNA. TRBV21-1 is labeled a pseudogene. 17 amino acids form the CDR3, both terminal residues included. The CDR3 protein is CASSKAGVAGGTETQYF.

This clone has only a few counts. The chain has TRBV5-5 and TRBJ2-3; D may be TRBD1 (6 bases). This CDR3 has 15 residues. Germline lookup yields CDR1 SGHKS and CDR2 YYEKEE (reference sequence). V lost 4 bases, J lost 3 bases, and 15 bases lay in between. Here the CDR3 DNA reads TGTGCCAGCAGCCGCGCCCGACAGGAGACAGATACGCAGTATTTT. It translates to CASSRARQETDTQYF.

This clone came up a few times. The chain uses TRBV9 and TRBJ2-3; the match to TRBD1 covers 7 bases. CDR3 length: 12 amino acids. Germline CDR1 and CDR2: SGDLS and YYNGEE. V shed 4 bases and J 6 bases; nucleotides not matched to a gene: 2. CDR3: CASSPDRDTQYF. In nucleotides, the CDR3 is TGTGCCAGCAGCCCGGACAGGGATACGCAGTATTTT.

The J gene is TRBJ1-1, the V gene TRBV4-1; TRBD1 might be the D (6 bases). The CDR3 sequence is 17 residues long. V lost 4 bases and J 1 base, leaving 19 bases between the germline ends. Germline V gene sequence: CDR1 MGHRA, CDR2 YSYEKL. The CDR3 loop is CASSPRLGGERNTEAFF. DNA of the CDR3: TGCGCCAGCAGCCCTAGACTGGGGGGCGAGAGGAACACTGAAGCTTTCTTT.